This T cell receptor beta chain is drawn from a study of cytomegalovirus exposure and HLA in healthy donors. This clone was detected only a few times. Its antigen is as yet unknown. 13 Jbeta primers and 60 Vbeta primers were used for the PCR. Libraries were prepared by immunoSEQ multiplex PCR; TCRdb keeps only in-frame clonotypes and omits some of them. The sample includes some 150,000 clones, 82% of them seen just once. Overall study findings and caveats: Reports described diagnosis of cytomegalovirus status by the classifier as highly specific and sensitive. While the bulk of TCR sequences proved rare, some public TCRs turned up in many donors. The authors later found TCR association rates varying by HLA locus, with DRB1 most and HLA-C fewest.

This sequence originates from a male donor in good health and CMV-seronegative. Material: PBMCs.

The CDR3 region has the DNA TGTGCCATCAGGGGGGGAGGGACTAGCGGATACACAGATACGCAGTATTTT. Its translation: CAIRGGGTSGYTDTQYF. This chain joins TRBV10-3 and TRBJ2-3; the match to TRBD2 covers 11 bases. Trimming cost V 6 bases and J 2 bases; bases outside gene matches: 10. CDR1 and CDR2 (germline): ENHRY, SYGVKD. The CDR3 is 17 residues long.